The subject of this entry is one T cell receptor beta chain. No cognate antigen has been identified for it. The record has no base qualities; no much larger clone is one base away. Using the deep immunoSEQ assay, TCR CDR3 regions were amplified from genomic DNA by multiplex PCR. Genomic DNA extracted from each cell subset was distributed evenly over all wells of several immunoSEQ 96-well plates, and each plate served as one replicate. For sorted subsets, roughly 200 ng of genomic DNA, equivalent to 30,000 or so T cell genomes, went into each replicate PCR. Purified libraries were quantified with a Qubit 3.0 fluorometer, sized on a Bioanalyzer 2100, and re-quantified with the KAPA Library Quantification kit. Every immunoSEQ 96-well plate was sequenced on a separate single-read 150-cycle Illumina NextSeq 550 flow cell. Turning to the authors' computational methods: Because the immunoSEQ output included only junctional sequences and no quality scores, the filtering could not be the same as the filtering used for full-length reads. Sequences were annotated with PyIR, a Python wrapper for IgBLAST v1.9, using IMGT germline references to assign V/J genes and CDR3. Any read was removed if the V/J assignment was weak (E-value above 1e-6), the CDR3 was missing, or the read contained stop codons, out-of-frame junctions, or ambiguous translated residues. A V3J clonotype was defined by an identical inferred V gene, J gene, and CDR3 amino acid sequence. Percentage overlap between repertoires was calculated by dividing the number of shared unique clonotypes by the size of the smaller repertoire. RTK rarefaction, the Chao1 estimator, and Recon v2.1 estimates of unobserved clonotypes were used to assess repertoire richness. OLGA was used to compute generation probabilities for all TCRbeta clonotypes that the gDNA method yielded from four donors. This is the immuneACCESS table as TCRdb keeps it, with only in-frame sequences that have V and J called. A part of the clones is gone; compared with another copy, unresolved V genes explain less than half, and the rest is unexplained. From that table come the V and J calls and clone size; the DNA was used to work out D and trimming. The sample data list about 650,000 clones, and around 95% of these were observed just once. Roughly 0.1% of the sample belongs to the ten largest clones.

The CDR3 spans 13 residues, from the cysteine through the phenylalanine. Only the CDR3 DNA stays, 39 bases, in frame from base 1. The germline V gene (reference sequence) supplies CDR1 MNHEY and CDR2 SMNVEV. V and J lose 3 bases and 2 bases, and a span of 5 bases separates them. The sample is drawn from a study of shared clonotypes between healthy human individuals (dated by TCRdb to 2020 to 2021). Some background on the complete study: A few men and a couple of women, aged 18 to 49 years, made up the cohort. For each donor, CD4 naive and CD4 memory were each given three plates, CD8 naive was given two plates, and CD8 memory was given one plate. Blood TCR repertoires of five healthy adults were deeply sequenced to estimate repertoire size and the extent of clonotype sharing between individuals. To increase sequencing depth and limit assay-specific biases, different laboratories used diverse techniques to prepare libraries and sequence TCR repertoires. Between about 0.8 and 9 billion PBMCs per donor were obtained by leukapheresis.

The paper's findings and limits, for the study overall: Rarefaction of sorted-subset datasets indicated incomplete sequencing despite the large sequencing depth. Larger estimated clonotype richness was generally found for naive subsets than for memory subsets. Pairwise subsampling led to the expectation that sequencing depth would affect the degree of clonotype sharing among donors. Higher generation probabilities were observed for clonotypes shared by all four sorted-subset donors than for non-shared clonotypes. Sampling was restricted to blood, and TCR repertoires in tissues likely differ from the TCR repertoires found in blood. The small number of donors limited the genetic and exposure-history diversity represented. When four donors were compared, the shared fraction of clonotypes was 5% to 6.5% for naive CD4, around 3.5% for naive CD8, more than 2% for memory CD4, and 0.35% to 0.4% for memory CD8.

For the CD8 naive samples, CD45RO-negative cells were positively selected for CCR7, yielding a CD45RA+CCR7+ population from which TemRA cells were excluded. The donors were healthy, HIV-negative adults with no recently reported acute infections or vaccinations. Every donor was a Caucasian adult residing in Nashville, Tennessee, USA. Blood was collected by leukapheresis, and PBMCs were isolated by Ficoll-Histopaque density gradient centrifugation and then cryopreserved in liquid nitrogen vapor phase. Purity and quantity of every magnetically sorted T cell population were checked by analytical flow cytometry. Each sorted fraction had its genomic DNA isolated and then quantified by UV absorbance on a Nanodrop 2000c.

The chain uses TRBV27 and TRBJ2-1; there is no confident call for the D gene. The sequence was collected from a young woman in good health. Sequenced sample: naive CD8+ T cells sorted from blood. Read against the paper, the sample's cell subset or site label means: CD45RA+CCR7+. For the CDR3, the sequence is CASSFGPYNEQFF. The DNA sequence is TGTGCCAGCAGTTTCGGTCCCTACAATGAGCAGTTCTTC.